This is a list of T cell receptor beta chains from one sample in a study of cytomegalovirus exposure and HLA in healthy donors. The method was immunoSEQ multiplex PCR; TCRdb's version includes in-frame clones alone and lacks a portion of them. The sample yields 150,000 to 200,000 clones, around four fifths seen once. The sequenced material came from PBMCs. These receptors came from a man aged 18-30 years in good health and CMV-seropositive. CDR3s leave out the opening cysteine and the closing phenylalanine or tryptophan.

j_gene: TRBJ2-5; v_gene: TRBV5-1; CDR3aa: ASSSWTDQETQY
j_gene: TRBJ1-2; v_gene: TRBV6-1; CDR3aa: ASMVDISNYGYT
j_gene: TRBJ1-5; v_gene: TRBV4-1; CDR3aa: ASSQRPPPQYSNQPQH
j_gene: TRBJ1-4; v_gene: TRBV11-3; CDR3aa: ASSLSGQVLRNEKLF
j_gene: TRBJ1-1; v_gene: TRBV7-9; CDR3aa: ASSDGGTEAF
j_gene: TRBJ2-7; v_gene: TRBV15; CDR3aa: ATSRGTVSLSYEQY
j_gene: TRBJ2-2; v_gene: TRBV28; CDR3aa: ASSSTGGYLDTGELF
j_gene: TRBJ2-5; v_gene: TRBV7-8; CDR3aa: ASSPDSRQGWLETQY
j_gene: TRBJ2-7; v_gene: TRBV7-2; CDR3aa: ASSPSTTSGRSYEQY
j_gene: TRBJ1-5; v_gene: TRBV6-1; CDR3aa: ASSGRTGYNQPQH
j_gene: TRBJ1-5; v_gene: TRBV7-8; CDR3aa: ASSLQGGNQPQH
j_gene: TRBJ1-2; v_gene: TRBV7-9; CDR3aa: ASSGAINYGYT
j_gene: TRBJ2-1; v_gene: TRBV5-1; CDR3aa: ASSWRQGSYNEQF
j_gene: TRBJ1-1; v_gene: TRBV5-4; CDR3aa: ASSKKADTEAF
j_gene: TRBJ2-2; v_gene: TRBV29-1; CDR3aa: SAIPQYTGELF
j_gene: TRBJ1-1; v_gene: TRBV5-1; CDR3aa: ASSQGGGELKAF
j_gene: TRBJ1-2; v_gene: TRBV28; CDR3aa: ASSQWTGNGYT
j_gene: TRBJ2-3; v_gene: TRBV9; CDR3aa: ASGPGLGGSDTQY
j_gene: TRBJ2-3; v_gene: TRBV6-6; CDR3aa: ASSYLSLAGSDTQY
j_gene: TRBJ2-7; v_gene: TRBV27; CDR3aa: ASSTYLQGIGEQY
j_gene: TRBJ1-4; v_gene: TRBV5-1; CDR3aa: ASSWTGQNEKLF
j_gene: TRBJ2-3; v_gene: TRBV7-2; CDR3aa: ASSLLDSGDTQY
j_gene: TRBJ1-1; v_gene: TRBV28; CDR3aa: ASNERTGNTEAF
j_gene: TRBJ2-7; v_gene: TRBV5-5; CDR3aa: ASSAKAGTSGTYEQY
j_gene: TRBJ1-5; v_gene: TRBV2; CDR3aa: ASSETGSGGPQH
j_gene: TRBJ1-5; v_gene: TRBV9; CDR3aa: ASSVGQWGGGNQPQH
j_gene: TRBJ1-2; v_gene: TRBV6-1; CDR3aa: ASSEAGGLGNGYT
j_gene: TRBJ2-2; v_gene: TRBV6-1; CDR3aa: ASSETRGGELF
j_gene: TRBJ1-1; v_gene: TRBV15; CDR3aa: ATSRDKRGTEAF
j_gene: TRBJ2-1; v_gene: TRBV28; CDR3aa: ASSEPLPNLQGRSYNEQF
j_gene: TRBJ1-1; v_gene: TRBV27; CDR3aa: ASGTAGRQNTEAF
j_gene: TRBJ1-1; v_gene: TRBV5-1; CDR3aa: ASSPGQTNMNTEAF
j_gene: TRBJ1-2; v_gene: TRBV5-1; CDR3aa: ASSLADTYGYT
j_gene: TRBJ2-5; v_gene: TRBV5-6; CDR3aa: ASRSGGEQETQY
j_gene: TRBJ1-1; v_gene: TRBV10-3; CDR3aa: AISDPRGTEAF
j_gene: TRBJ2-2; v_gene: TRBV11-3; CDR3aa: ASSLWESGELF
j_gene: TRBJ1-5; v_gene: TRBV5-1; CDR3aa: ASSLHSYHDQPQH
j_gene: TRBJ2-1; v_gene: TRBV5-4; CDR3aa: ASSFSGGAPSEQF
j_gene: TRBJ1-5; v_gene: TRBV27; CDR3aa: ASSLQGRSQPQH
j_gene: TRBJ2-7; v_gene: TRBV6-6; CDR3aa: ASSYVSYEQY
j_gene: TRBJ2-1; v_gene: TRBV19; CDR3aa: ASQMGARYEQF